The 5 T cell receptor beta chains presented below share a single source sample, sequenced in a study of T cell responses to AZD1222 COVID-19 vaccine. The table came from immunoSEQ multiplex PCR; TCRdb's copy has only in-frame clones and leaves some out. The repertoire includes about 140,000 clones, about 87% of them detected once, and about 2% sits in the top ten. The sequencing here drew on peripheral blood, taken on day 0 of AZD1222 vaccination. The receptors stem from an adult in good health.

The rearrangement links TRBV11-1 to TRBJ2-3; TRBD1 matches 7 bases. Germline V CDR1 and CDR2: SGHAT, FQDESV (reference sequence). CDR3 length: 13 residues. V lost 5 bases to trimming and J lost 7 bases; unmatched junction nucleotides: 6. Here the CDR3 reads CASSPNRGNTQYF. The DNA for the CDR3 is TGTGCCAGCAGCCCTAACAGGGGAAATACGCAGTATTTT. Based on the CDR3 plus reference TRBV11-1 and TRBJ2-3, the full variable domain is EAEVAQSPRYKITEKSQAVAFWCDPISGHATLYWYRQILGQGPELLVQFQDESVVDDSQLPKDRFSAERLKGVDSTLKIQPAELGDSAMYLCASSPNRGNTQYFGPGTRLTVL.

V is TRBV28 and J is TRBJ2-1; D gene ambiguous. This CDR3 is built from 16 residues. The V and J ends lost 1 base and 2 bases respectively, with 12 bases between them. Per the germline V gene, CDR1 is MDHEN and CDR2 is SYDVKM. This CDR3 reads CASSLSVDPTYNEQFF. The CDR3 region has the DNA TGTGCCAGCAGTTTATCCGTTGACCCGACCTACAATGAGCAGTTCTTC.

The chain is built from TRBV11-2 and TRBJ1-1, with D unclear. Trimming took 3 bases from V and 4 from J, leaving 9 bases between them. The germline CDR1 and CDR2 sequences are SGHAT and FQNNGV. The CDR3 is 13 residues long. CDR3: CASSLLRVTEAFF. The CDR3 region has the DNA TGTGCCAGCAGCTTGCTTAGAGTCACTGAAGCTTTCTTT.

The rearrangement joins TRBV10-2 to TRBJ1-2; D possibly corresponds to TRBD1 (5 bases). Germline values: CDR1 WSHSY, CDR2 SAAADI. Trimming pared 0 bases from V and 3 bases from J, leaving 8 bases between. The CDR3 is 14 amino acids. The CDR3 DNA follows: TGCGCCAGCAGTGAGTCGTTAGGGGACTATGGCTACACCTTC. It specifies CASSESLGDYGYTF.

The chain links TRBV4-1 to TRBJ2-1; D is uncertain. The CDR3 runs 12 residues. Trimming removed 1 base at V and 8 bases at J, with 6 bases between. Germline V CDR1 and CDR2: MGHRA, YSYEKL. Here the CDR3 DNA reads TGCGCCAGCAGCCAAGGGGCGTATGAGCAGTTCTTC. Translated: CASSQGAYEQFF.